The subject of this entry is one T cell receptor beta chain. Antigen specificity is unknown. Then a second PCR, running about 6 to 12 cycles, was carried out with a sample-barcoded 5' primer and a J-beta primer mix. Each cDNA molecule received a tag from a template-switch adaptor that had 12 random nucleotides. Each CDR3 protein is one row after TCRdb ran MiXCR on the 5' RACE reads. The sample shows roughly 1,500,000 distinct CDR3 sequences, approximately 40% of them seen only once. The sample comes from a study of blood T cells in healthy people across ages. General observations from the study: Donor CMV status, an unknown factor, possibly confounded changes in expanded clonotypes.

With 5 bases clipped from V and 1 base from J, the junction kept 7 bases outside the gene matches. The CDR3 contains 15 residues. The rearrangement joins TRBV12-3 or TRBV12-4 to TRBJ2-7; 8 bases agree with TRBD2. The sample was blood. This sequence was found in a woman aged 18-30 years in good health. CDR3 residues: CASSETSEFSYEQYF. CDR3 bases: TGTGCCAGCAGTGAGACTAGCGAATTTTCCTACGAGCAGTACTTC.